Listed here are 23 T cell receptor beta chains from one sample, sequenced in a study of cytomegalovirus exposure and HLA in healthy donors (TCRdb year 2017). To prepare the library, the immunoSEQ multiplex PCR assay was applied. For the multiplex PCR, a mixture combining 60 forward primers for TCR Vbeta segments and 13 reverse primers for TCR Jbeta segments was used. In its TCRdb copy, this immuneACCESS table keeps in-frame sequences only and misses some clones. Where compared with another copy, unresolved V genes explain less than half of these, and the others have no known cause. The table for this sample lists about 160,000 clones; over 75% of them were counted only once. Roughly 2% of the sample goes to the ten largest clones. The specimen was PBMCs. The receptor source for this set is a woman under 30 in good health and CMV-seronegative.

CDR3 coding DNA: TGTGCCAGCAGCTTAAACCAGGGTCGGGAAAAACTGTTTTTT. Translation: CASSLNQGREKLFF. The chain combines TRBV7-2 with TRBJ1-4; tentative D call: TRBD1 (5 bases). CDR3 length equals 14 residues. Germline values: CDR1 SGHTA, CDR2 FQGNSA. V lost 2 bases, J lost 8 bases, and 12 bases lay in between.

The V gene is TRBV6-1, the J gene TRBJ2-4; TRBD1 agrees at 9 bases. The CDR3 covers 15 residues. The germline CDR1 and CDR2 sequences are MNHNS and SASEGT. The trim removed 3 bases at V and 4 bases at J, leaving 4 bases unmatched. As DNA, the CDR3 is TGTGCCAGCAGTGATCGCGGGACAGGGAAAAACATTCAGTACTTC. This sequence encodes CASSDRGTGKNIQYF.

The chain is built from TRBV28 and TRBJ2-3; TRBD1 matches at 8 bases. Germline lookup yields CDR1 MDHEN and CDR2 SYDVKM. The CDR3 loop spans 16 amino acids. V shed 4 bases and J 3 bases; nucleotides not matched to a gene: 9. CDR3 coding DNA: TGTGCCAGCAGTTCACGATACAGGGGGAGGACAGATACGCAGTATTTT. This codes for CASSSRYRGRTDTQYF.

The chain recombines TRBV4-1 with TRBJ1-2; D possibly corresponds to TRBD1 (5 bases). Deletions cut 5 bases from V and 8 bases from J, with 21 bases between. The CDR3 has 15 amino acids. Germline CDR1 is MGHRA and CDR2 is YSYEKL. CDR3 region: CASSDTRGDQGGYTF. The CDR3 bases are TGCGCCAGCAGCGATACACGGGGGGACCAAGGCGGCTACACCTTC.

This clone was picked up a small number of times. DNA for the CDR3: TGCGCCAGCAGGACAGGGGGCCTAAGCTCCTATAATTCACCCCTCCACTTT. Its protein product is CASRTGGLSSYNSPLHF. V gene TRBV10-2 combines with J gene TRBJ1-6; 10 bases fit TRBD1. The V gene's germline CDR1 is WSHSY and CDR2 SAAADI. The V and J ends lost 6 bases and 0 bases, in that order; junction bases with no gene match: 5. The CDR3 runs to 17 residues.

The CDR3: CASRETAGSGYTF. The CDR3, as DNA: TGTGCCAGCAGGGAGACAGCCGGGTCTGGCTACACCTTC. V and J are TRBV6-1 and TRBJ1-2; possible D gene TRBD1, 5 bases. Per the germline V gene, CDR1 is MNHNS and CDR2 is SASEGT. This CDR3 has 13 residues. V lost 6 bases and J lost 7, with 15 bases in between.

The chain combines TRBV4-1 with TRBJ2-1; TRBD2 agrees at 10 bases. In germline, CDR1 is MGHRA, CDR2 YSYEKL. V shed 4 bases and J 6 bases; nucleotides not matched to a gene: 6. The CDR3 consists of 15 residues. CDR3 amino acids: CASSLGLAAPNEQFF. CDR3 DNA sequence: TGCGCCAGCAGCCTAGGACTAGCGGCGCCCAATGAGCAGTTCTTC.

The rearrangement links TRBV5-1 to TRBJ1-1, with a possible D match to TRBD1 (5 bases). CDR1 SGHRS and CDR2 YFSETQ come from the germline V gene. The V gene lost 0 bases and the J gene lost 3 bases, with 12 bases spanning the gap. CDR3 length equals 15 residues. In DNA form, the CDR3 reads TGCGCCAGCAGCTTGGTCGACAGTCTACACACTGAAGCTTTCTTT. It encodes CASSLVDSLHTEAFF.

This chain connects TRBV6-5 to TRBJ1-5; D ambiguous. Germline values: CDR1 MNHEY, CDR2 SVGAGI. The CDR3 has 13 residues. Trimming stripped 7 bases from V and 3 bases from J, with 10 bases between. CDR3 in DNA: TGTGCCAGCAAGCGCAGCCTCAATCAGCCCCAGCATTTT. Residues: CASKRSLNQPQHF.

The chain recombines TRBV7-9 with TRBJ1-1; 12 bases fit TRBD1. The V gene end was trimmed by 6 bases and the J gene end by 6 bases; junction bases not matched to a gene: 8. This CDR3 region has 15 residues. CDR1 SEHNR and CDR2 FQNEAQ come from the germline V gene (reference sequence). The CDR3 spells CASSYSGTGGSEAFF. CDR3 bases: TGTGCCAGCAGTTACTCCGGGACAGGGGGCTCTGAAGCTTTCTTT.

This clone has just one count. The chain couples TRBV2 to TRBJ2-5, with 8 positions matching TRBD1. The DNA end favors TRBJ2-7, so the J call may be wrong. The CDR3 spans 16 residues. Germline V gives CDR1 SNHLY, CDR2 FYNNEI. The CDR3 sequence is CASSGGRTGSSYEQYF. In DNA, the CDR3 is TGTGCCAGCAGTGGGGGTCGGACAGGGAGCTCCTACGAGCAGTACTTC.

This clone has a single count. The V and J genes are TRBV19 and TRBJ1-5; D is ambiguous. This CDR3 spans 14 amino acids. V lost 5 bases, J lost 6 bases, and 14 bases lay in between. Germline CDR1 LNHDA, CDR2 SQIVND (reference sequence). This CDR3 is CASSVAVPGQPQHF. CDR3 coding DNA: TGTGCCAGTAGTGTAGCTGTTCCGGGTCAGCCCCAGCATTTT.

This clone was detected only a few times. The rearrangement links TRBV6-6 to TRBJ1-5; 7 bases map to TRBD1. CDR3 length: 13 residues. The germline CDR1 and CDR2 sequences are MNHNY and SVGAGI (reference sequence). After removal of 5 bases from V and 5 bases from J, the junction contained 3 bases not matched to a gene. The CDR3 coding sequence is TGTGCCAGCAGTATCACAGGGGATCAGCCCCAGCATTTT. Its protein product is CASSITGDQPQHF.

CDR3 region: CASSASGSQQETQYF. The DNA of the CDR3 is TGTGCCAGCAGCGCTAGCGGGAGTCAGCAAGAGACCCAGTACTTC. The J gene is TRBJ2-5, the V gene TRBV9; TRBD2 aligns across 10 bases. CDR1 is SGDLS and CDR2 is YYNGEE in the germline V gene. This CDR3 contains 15 residues. With 3 bases clipped from V and 2 bases from J, the junction kept 4 bases outside the gene matches.

The chain is built from TRBV4-2 and TRBJ2-7; TRBD2 matches 10 bases. V dropped 2 bases and J dropped 3; count of bases not matched to a gene: 1. CDR1 and CDR2 (germline): LGHNA, YNFKEQ. This CDR3 is built from 14 residues. CDR3 region: CASSQRTSGYEQYF. The CDR3 nucleotides read TGTGCCAGCAGCCAACGGACTAGCGGCTACGAGCAGTACTTC.

This chain links TRBV2 with TRBJ1-2; D remains unclear. Germline CDR1 SNHLY, CDR2 FYNNEI. The V and J ends lost 5 bases and 6 bases respectively, with 7 bases between them. The CDR3 has 11 residues. The CDR3 sequence is CASSYSDGYTF. In DNA, the CDR3 is TGTGCCAGCAGTTATAGTGATGGCTACACCTTC.

CDR3: CASSFQALVIGTDTQYF. CDR3 in DNA: TGTGCCAGCAGTTTCCAGGCACTCGTTATTGGCACAGATACGCAGTATTTT. V and J are TRBV28 and TRBJ2-3; no reliable D call. Looked up from germline, CDR1 is MDHEN and CDR2 is SYDVKM. Trimming left V 3 bases short and J 1 base short, with 17 bases between. The CDR3 sequence is 17 residues long.

This clone has only one observation. This sample also contains other DNA sequences that code for the same CDR3. V gene TRBV11-2 combines with J gene TRBJ1-1; D might be TRBD1 (5 bases). The CDR3 has 15 amino acids. CDR1 is SGHAT and CDR2 is FQNNGV in the germline V gene. V was shortened by 5 bases and J by 5 bases, with 18 bases between the two germline ends. The DNA of the CDR3 is TGTGCCAGCAGCCTTGGAGGAGGACGGGGGACTGAAGCTTTCTTT. This gives the protein CASSLGGGRGTEAFF.

The rearrangement joins TRBV11-2 to TRBJ2-7; possible D gene TRBD1, 5 bases. The CDR3 has 13 amino acids. The germline V gene encodes CDR1 SGHAT and CDR2 FQNNGV. The V and J ends lost 5 bases and 2 bases respectively, with 10 bases between them. This CDR3 reads CASSAGSPYEQYF. The CDR3 DNA is TGTGCCAGCAGCGCAGGGTCCCCCTACGAGCAGTACTTC.

This chain joins TRBV20-1 and TRBJ2-5; possible D gene TRBD1, 5 bases. Germline V gene lookup returns CDR1 DFQATT and CDR2 SNEGSKA (reference sequence). Trimming took 4 bases from V and 5 from J, leaving 8 bases between them. The CDR3 is 11 residues long. The CDR3: CSAIKGETQYF. The DNA for the CDR3 is TGCAGTGCTATTAAGGGGGAGACCCAGTACTTC.

The chain recombines TRBV11-2 with TRBJ2-7; 9 nucleotides align to TRBD1. Germline CDR1 reads SGHAT; CDR2 reads FQNNGV. The CDR3 contains 15 residues. The V gene end was trimmed by 3 bases and the J gene end by 2 bases; junction bases not matched to a gene: 5. Here the CDR3 reads CASSFGQGIPYEQYF. CDR3 DNA sequence: TGTGCCAGCAGCTTCGGACAGGGGATACCCTACGAGCAGTACTTC.

V and J are TRBV25-1 and TRBJ2-5; 11 bases fit TRBD1. In germline, CDR1 is MGHDK, CDR2 SYGVNS. The J segment lost 11 bases and the V segment lost 8 bases, leaving 13 bases of the junction unmatched. This CDR3 has 14 amino acids. The CDR3 coding sequence is TGTGCCAGCGGGGAGGACAGGGGGCGCAGAGTGCAGTACTTC. It is translated as CASGEDRGRRVQYF.

This chain joins TRBV28 and TRBJ2-7, with a possible D match to TRBD1 (5 bases). Germline-derived CDR1 and CDR2 are MDHEN and SYDVKM. V lost 6 bases, J lost 2 bases, and 11 bases lay in between. The CDR3 has 13 residues. In DNA, the CDR3 is TGTGCCAGCAGCCCGACAGTAGCCTACGAGCAGTACTTC. Translating it yields CASSPTVAYEQYF.